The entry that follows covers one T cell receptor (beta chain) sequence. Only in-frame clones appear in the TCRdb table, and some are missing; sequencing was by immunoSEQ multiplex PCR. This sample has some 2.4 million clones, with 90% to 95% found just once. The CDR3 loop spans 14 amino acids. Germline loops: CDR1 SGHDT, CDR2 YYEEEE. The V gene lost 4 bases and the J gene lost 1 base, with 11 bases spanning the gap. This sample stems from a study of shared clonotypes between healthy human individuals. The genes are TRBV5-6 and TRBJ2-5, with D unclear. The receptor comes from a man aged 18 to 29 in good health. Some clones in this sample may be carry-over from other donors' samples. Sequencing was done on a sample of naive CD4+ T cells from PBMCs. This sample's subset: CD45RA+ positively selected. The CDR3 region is CASSNWVSQETQYF. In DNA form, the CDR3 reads TGTGCCAGCAGCAATTGGGTTAGCCAAGAGACCCAGTACTTC.